Listed below are T cell receptor beta chains from one sample, sequenced in a study of T cells in Graves' hyperthyroidism and ophthalmopathy. TCRdb independently ran MiXCR on the multiplex PCR reads; one entry per CDR3 protein. This table has 500,000 to 600,000 distinct CDR3 sequences, approximately 49% appearing once. The sample comprised peripheral blood or thyroid tissue (not recorded which). The receptors derive from an adult woman with Graves' disease, either hyperthyroidism or ophthalmopathy (not recorded which). Each CDR3 is given with its conserved first and last residue. D genes are given only for firm matches. Only part of the rows carry a size: once, few, many, or a class if the clone is expanded.

DNA | CDR3 | J | V | size | D
TGTGCCACCAGTGATTTGTCCAGGGGGAAAAACACCGGGGAGCTGTTTTTT | CATSDLSRGKNTGELFF | TRBJ2-2 | TRBV24-1 | many | TRBD1
TGTGCCAGCATCAGGACTAGCCGGGAGACCCAGTACTTC | CASIRTSRETQYF | TRBJ2-5 | TRBV6-1 | many | TRBD2
TGCAGTGCTAGGGGGACAGCGAACACTGAAGCTTTCTTT | CSARGTANTEAFF | TRBJ1-1 | TRBV20-1 | NA | TRBD1
TGTGCCAGTTCCCGGGACAGCGTCTCCTACGAGCAGTACTTC | CASSRDSVSYEQYF | TRBJ2-7 | TRBV7-2 | NA | TRBD1
TGCAGCGTAGCAACAGGGGGCATGGGCAATCAGCCCCAGCATTTT | CSVATGGMGNQPQHF | TRBJ1-5 | TRBV29-1 | few | TRBD1
TGTGCCAGCAGGGAGGGGGCGGGGGGCACTGAAGCTTTCTTT | CASREGAGGTEAFF | TRBJ1-1 | TRBV2 | NA | TRBD1
TGCAGCGTTGAAGAAAACCAGGTGGAGACCCAGTACTTC | CSVEENQVETQYF | TRBJ2-5 | TRBV29-1 | many | NA
TGTGCCCATTCCCAGGGCGGGAGAGGGACTAGCAGTTACTTC | CAHSQGGRGTSSYF | TRBJ2-7 | TRBV10-3 | NA | TRBD2
TGTGCCAGCAGGGGCACAGGGTCGTTAAATTCACCCCTCCACTTT | CASRGTGSLNSPLHF | TRBJ1-6 | TRBV28 | once | NA
TGTGCCAGCAGTAAAGGAACCAACTATGGCTACACCTTC | CASSKGTNYGYTF | TRBJ1-2 | TRBV6-5 | NA | NA
TGTGCCAGCAGCTTGGATGTAGGGGCTGAAGCTTTCTTT | CASSLDVGAEAFF | TRBJ1-1 | TRBV13 | few | NA
TGTGCCAGTAACTACCGCGGGGGTACGGATTCACCCCTCCACTTT | CASNYRGGTDSPLHF | TRBJ1-6 | TRBV19 | few | NA
TGCGCCAGCAGCTACGTCGGGACTAGCGGTGCCCAAGAGACCCAGTACTTC | CASSYVGTSGAQETQYF | TRBJ2-5 | TRBV5-1 | NA | TRBD2
TGTGCCACCAGCAAACCCCCCGGGACAGGGCCTGTGGAGCAGTACTTC | CATSKPPGTGPVEQYF | TRBJ2-7 | TRBV15 | NA | TRBD1
TGTGCCAGTCGCCCCTGGGGCAGCGATTCACCCCTCCACTTT | CASRPWGSDSPLHF | TRBJ1-6 | TRBV19 | NA | NA
TGCGCCAGCAGCCAAGTGAGGCACAGGCCCCAGCATTTT | CASSQVRHRPQHF | TRBJ1-5 | TRBV4-1 | many | NA
TGTGCCATCGGGCCGCCGGGGGTTAGCAATCAGCCCCAGCATTTT | CAIGPPGVSNQPQHF | TRBJ1-5 | TRBV7-9 | NA | NA
TGTGCCAGCAGTTTATCCCCCGGCATGTGGGAGCAGTACTTC | CASSLSPGMWEQYF | TRBJ2-7 | TRBV7-2 | once | NA
TGTGCCGGTCGTGAGACAAATGATCAGCCCCAGCATTTT | CAGRETNDQPQHF | TRBJ1-5 | TRBV2 | NA | NA
TGCAGCGCCGGACAGGGGTTGGTCGAGCAGTACTTC | CSAGQGLVEQYF | TRBJ2-7 | TRBV29-1 | few | TRBD1
TGCGCCAGTAGTGGGGCTTCCTATGGCTACACCTTC | CASSGASYGYTF | TRBJ1-2 | TRBV5-1 | NA | NA
TGTGCCACCAGTGACGAAGGGACTAGCAGTGGGGAGGGACCGAGAAGGACCCAGTACTTC | CATSDEGTSSGEGPRRTQYF | TRBJ2-5 | TRBV24-1 | NA | TRBD2
TGCGCCAGCAGCCTGCAACAGGGAACTAATGAAAAACTGTTTTTT | CASSLQQGTNEKLFF | TRBJ1-4 | TRBV5-1 | many | NA
TGTGCCAGCAGTTTAATGGAGCGACAGCCCCAGCATTTT | CASSLMERQPQHF | TRBJ1-5 | TRBV12-3/TRBV12-4 | many | NA
TGTGCCAGCAGCTTAGATGAGATGTACGAGCAGTACTTC | CASSLDEMYEQYF | TRBJ2-7 | TRBV7-6 | NA | NA
TGTGCCACCAGCAGATCCGGGAACTTCTATAATTCACCCCTCCACTTT | CATSRSGNFYNSPLHF | TRBJ1-6 | TRBV15 | few | NA
TGCAGCGTTGGAGACACTTACAATGAGCAGTTCTTC | CSVGDTYNEQFF | TRBJ2-1 | TRBV29-1 | once | NA
TGTGCCAGCAGCCCTGGACAGGGAACTTTTCCCGAGCAGTACTTC | CASSPGQGTFPEQYF | TRBJ2-7 | TRBV11-2 | NA | TRBD1
TGTGCCAGCAGCCACGGGGACAGGGGGCTTCGAGAGACCCAGTACTTC | CASSHGDRGLRETQYF | TRBJ2-5 | TRBV7-9 | many | TRBD1
TGCAGTGCCCGACTAGCGGAGCCCTACGAGCAGTACTTC | CSARLAEPYEQYF | TRBJ2-7 | TRBV20-1 | many | TRBD2
TGTGCCAGCAGCTCAGTAGGAGCGAACCAAGAGACCCAGTACTTC | CASSSVGANQETQYF | TRBJ2-5 | TRBV7-3 | NA | NA
TGTGCCAGTAATCCCCGGGACACGGATAGCAATCAGCCCCAGCATTTT | CASNPRDTDSNQPQHF | TRBJ1-5 | TRBV19 | NA | NA
TGTGCCAGCAGTTTCGCTCCGATGGAGGGCTACACCTTC | CASSFAPMEGYTF | TRBJ1-2 | TRBV28 | few | NA
TGCAGTGCTAGGACCACCGACACTTACGAGCAGTACTTC | CSARTTDTYEQYF | TRBJ2-7 | TRBV20-1 | many | NA
TGTGCCAGCAGCACCCCTGAGGGGGTTTATGGCTACACCTTC | CASSTPEGVYGYTF | TRBJ1-2 | TRBV12-3/TRBV12-4 | NA | NA
TGCGCCAGCAGCACCAGTGGGACAGACTACGAGCAGTACTTC | CASSTSGTDYEQYF | TRBJ2-7 | TRBV5-1 | many | TRBD1
TGCAGTGCTAGAGACCCCCACGAGCAGTACTTC | CSARDPHEQYF | TRBJ2-7 | TRBV20-1 | NA | NA
TGTGCCAGCAGCGCCACAGGGGGGGCCAACGTCCTGACTTTC | CASSATGGANVLTF | TRBJ2-6 | TRBV11-2 | NA | NA
TGTGCCAGCAGCATCGGACAGGGGGCAAACACTGAAGCTTTCTTT | CASSIGQGANTEAFF | TRBJ1-1 | TRBV7-9 | many | TRBD1
TGCAGCTTAAGGACAGGAACTAATCAGCCCCAGCATTTT | CSLRTGTNQPQHF | TRBJ1-5 | TRBV29-1 | NA | TRBD1
TGTGCCAGTAGTATATTCCAGGGGGCAAGGAGGATCCAAGAGACCCAGTACTTC | CASSIFQGARRIQETQYF | TRBJ2-5 | TRBV19 | NA | TRBD1
TGCAGTGCTAGTCCTAGCGGCTACGAGCAGTACTTC | CSASPSGYEQYF | TRBJ2-7 | TRBV20-1 | NA | TRBD2
TGCAGCCCTACCTCGGGAACCGAATATAGCAATCAGCCCCAGCATTTT | CSPTSGTEYSNQPQHF | TRBJ1-5 | TRBV29-1 | many | NA
TGCAGTGCTAGAGTCCGGGACAGGGTGGGTGGCTACACCTTC | CSARVRDRVGGYTF | TRBJ1-2 | TRBV20-1 | many | TRBD1
TGTGCCATCAGTGTTGCAGAGAACACTGAAGCTTTCTTT | CAISVAENTEAFF | TRBJ1-1 | TRBV10-3 | NA | NA
TGTGCCAGCAGCTTAGGTGACAGGACCCACACTGAAGCTTTCTTT | CASSLGDRTHTEAFF | TRBJ1-1 | TRBV7-2 | NA | NA
TGTGCCAGCAGCTTTTATACAGGGCTTGAGGTCTATGGCTACACCTTC | CASSFYTGLEVYGYTF | TRBJ1-2 | TRBV7-9 | NA | NA
TGTGCCAGCAGCCACCGGGAGCGAGAGACCCAGTACTTC | CASSHRERETQYF | TRBJ2-5 | TRBV7-9 | few | NA
TGTGCCAGCAGCGTAGGGACAGGGACCTCCTACGAGCAGTACTTC | CASSVGTGTSYEQYF | TRBJ2-7 | TRBV9 | NA | TRBD1
TGCGCCAGCAGCCAATATTCTCCGGGACGGAAAGACACTGAAGCTTTCTTT | CASSQYSPGRKDTEAFF | TRBJ1-1 | TRBV4-1 | many | NA
TGCAGCTTCGGCGTCGGGCAAGAGACCCAGTACTTC | CSFGVGQETQYF | TRBJ2-5 | TRBV29-1 | NA | NA
TGTGCCAGCAGCTTAGCGCCCAATCAGCCCCAGCATTTT | CASSLAPNQPQHF | TRBJ1-5 | TRBV7-8 | many | NA
TGTGCCAGCAGCTTAACCCTAGCGGGATATGGCTACACCTTC | CASSLTLAGYGYTF | TRBJ1-2 | TRBV11-2 | NA | NA
TGCAGCGTTCGAGGGACAGGGGGCAGGGCTAACTATGGCTACACCTTC | CSVRGTGGRANYGYTF | TRBJ1-2 | TRBV29-1 | NA | TRBD1
TGCGCCAGCAGTCCGGACAGGGCTCGAGCCTCCGGTGGCTACACCTTC | CASSPDRARASGGYTF | TRBJ1-2 | TRBV5-1 | few | TRBD1
TGCAGCGTTGACCTACAGGGCTATGGCTACACCTTC | CSVDLQGYGYTF | TRBJ1-2 | TRBV29-1 | NA | NA
NA | CSVEGGTVYEQYFGPGGFEPQHF | TRBJ1-5 | TRBV29-1 | few | NA
TGTGCCAGCAGTTCTGGTGCCGGGAGCGTGCGCGGGGAGCTGTTTTTT | CASSSGAGSVRGELFF | TRBJ2-2 | TRBV6-5 | once | NA
TGCAGCGTTGGACTAGCGGGGGGGCCGAGGGAGCAGTACTTC | CSVGLAGGPREQYF | TRBJ2-7 | TRBV29-1 | NA | TRBD2
TGTGCCAGCAGTGAAGCTGGCTGGGAAAATGAAAAACTGTTTTTT | CASSEAGWENEKLFF | TRBJ1-4 | TRBV2 | NA | NA